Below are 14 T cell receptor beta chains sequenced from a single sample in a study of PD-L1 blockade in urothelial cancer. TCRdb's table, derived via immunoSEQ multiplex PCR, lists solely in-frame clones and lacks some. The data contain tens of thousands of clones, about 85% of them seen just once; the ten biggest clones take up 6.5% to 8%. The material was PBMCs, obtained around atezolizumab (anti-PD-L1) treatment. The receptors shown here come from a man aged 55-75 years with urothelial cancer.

The DNA for the CDR3 is TGTGCCAGCAGTCTGCGACAGGGAAAGCAGTACTTC. It translates to CASSLRQGKQYF. V and J are TRBV28 and TRBJ2-7; 7 positions agree with TRBD1. The CDR3 length is 12 residues. Unmatched junction bases numbered 6, after V lost 5 bases and J lost 8 bases. Germline values: CDR1 MDHEN, CDR2 SYDVKM.

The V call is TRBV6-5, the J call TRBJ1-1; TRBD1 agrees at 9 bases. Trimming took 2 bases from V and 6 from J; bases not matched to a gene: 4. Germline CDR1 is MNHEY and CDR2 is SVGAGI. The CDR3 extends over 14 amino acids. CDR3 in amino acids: CASSYRQGGSEAFF. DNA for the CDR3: TGTGCCAGCAGTTACCGACAGGGGGGTTCTGAAGCTTTCTTT.

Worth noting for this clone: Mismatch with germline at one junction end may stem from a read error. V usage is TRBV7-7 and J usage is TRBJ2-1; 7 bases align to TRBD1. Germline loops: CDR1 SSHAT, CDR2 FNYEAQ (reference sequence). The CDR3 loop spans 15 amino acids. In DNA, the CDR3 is TGTGCTAGCAGCTTAGACAGGGCGGAGTTCAATGAGCAGTTCTTC. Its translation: CASSLDRAEFNEQFF.

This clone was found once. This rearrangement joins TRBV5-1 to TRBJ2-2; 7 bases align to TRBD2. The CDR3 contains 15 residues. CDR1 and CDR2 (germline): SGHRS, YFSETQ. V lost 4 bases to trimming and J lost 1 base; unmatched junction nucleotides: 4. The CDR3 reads CASSPGGRNTGELFF. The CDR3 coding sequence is TGCGCCAGCAGCCCCGGGGGGAGGAACACCGGGGAGCTGTTTTTT.

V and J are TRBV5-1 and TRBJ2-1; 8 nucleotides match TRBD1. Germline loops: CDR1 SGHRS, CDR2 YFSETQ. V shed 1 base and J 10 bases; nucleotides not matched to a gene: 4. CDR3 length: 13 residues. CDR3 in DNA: TGCGCCAGCAGCTTGCAGGGGGCCGGAGAGCAGTTCTTC. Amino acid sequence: CASSLQGAGEQFF. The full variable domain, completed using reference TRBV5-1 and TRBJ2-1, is KAGVTQTPRYLIKTRGQQVTLSCSPISGHRSVSWYQQTPGQGLQFLFEYFSETQRNKGNFPGRFSGRQFSNSRSEMNVSTLELGDSALYLCASSLQGAGEQFFGPGTRLTVL.

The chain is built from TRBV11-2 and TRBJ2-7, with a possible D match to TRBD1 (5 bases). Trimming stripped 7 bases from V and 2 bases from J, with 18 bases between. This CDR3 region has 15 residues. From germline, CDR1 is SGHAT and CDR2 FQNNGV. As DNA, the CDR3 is TGTGCCAGCACCCTAAGTAGGGGATTAACCTACGAGCAGTACTTC. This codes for CASTLSRGLTYEQYF.

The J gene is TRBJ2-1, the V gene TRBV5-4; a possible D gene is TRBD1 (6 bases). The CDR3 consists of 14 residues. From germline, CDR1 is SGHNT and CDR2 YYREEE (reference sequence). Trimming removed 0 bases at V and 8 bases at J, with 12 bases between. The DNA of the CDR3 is TGTGCCAGCAGCTTGGCGCAGGGGAGCTATGAGCAGTTCTTC. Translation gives CASSLAQGSYEQFF.

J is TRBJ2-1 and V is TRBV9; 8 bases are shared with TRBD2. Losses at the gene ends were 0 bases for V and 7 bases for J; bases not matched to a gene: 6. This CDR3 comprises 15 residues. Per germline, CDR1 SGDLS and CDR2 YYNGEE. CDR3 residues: CASSVVGGGRNEQFF. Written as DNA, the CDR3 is TGTGCCAGCAGCGTAGTCGGGGGGGGCCGAAATGAGCAGTTCTTC. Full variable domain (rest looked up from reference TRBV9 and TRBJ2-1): DSGVTQTPKHLITATGQRVTLRCSPRSGDLSVYWYQQSLDQGLQFLIQYYNGEERAKGNILERFSAQQFPDLHSELNLSSLELGDSALYFCASSVVGGGRNEQFFGPGTRLTVL.

CDR3 sequence (DNA): TGTGCCTGGAGGGAGCGGGGCTACAATGAGCAGTTCTTC. It specifies CAWRERGYNEQFF. The chain links TRBV30 to TRBJ2-1, with 7 bases lining up with TRBD2. V dropped 3 bases and J dropped 3; count of bases not matched to a gene: 2. Germline-derived CDR1 and CDR2 are GTSNPN and SVGIG (reference sequence). The CDR3 spans 13 residues.

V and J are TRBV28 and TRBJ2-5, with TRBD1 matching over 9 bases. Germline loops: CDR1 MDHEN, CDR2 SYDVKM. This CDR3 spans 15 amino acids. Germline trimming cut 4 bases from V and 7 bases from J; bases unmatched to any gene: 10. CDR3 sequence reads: CASSSLGTGPGTQYF. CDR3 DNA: TGTGCCAGCAGTTCCCTAGGGACAGGGCCGGGGACCCAGTACTTC. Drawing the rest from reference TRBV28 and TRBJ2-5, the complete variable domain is DVKVTQSSRYLVKRTGEKVFLECVQDMDHENMFWYRQDPGLGLRLIYFSYDVKMKEKGDIPEGYSVSREKKERFSLILESASTNQTSMYLCASSSLGTGPGTQYFGPGTRLLVL.

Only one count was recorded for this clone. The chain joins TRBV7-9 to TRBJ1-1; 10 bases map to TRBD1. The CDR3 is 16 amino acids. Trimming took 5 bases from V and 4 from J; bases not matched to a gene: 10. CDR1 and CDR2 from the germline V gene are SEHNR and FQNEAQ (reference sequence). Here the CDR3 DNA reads TGTGCCAGCAGCACAAGACAGGGGGCCGGTAGCACTGAAGCTTTCTTT. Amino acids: CASSTRQGAGSTEAFF.

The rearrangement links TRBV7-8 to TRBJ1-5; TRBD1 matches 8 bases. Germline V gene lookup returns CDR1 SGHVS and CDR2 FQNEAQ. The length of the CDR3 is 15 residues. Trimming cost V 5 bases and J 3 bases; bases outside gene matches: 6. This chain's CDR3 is CASSTRTGHNQPQHF. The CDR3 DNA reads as TGTGCCAGCAGCACTCGGACAGGGCACAATCAGCCCCAGCATTTT.

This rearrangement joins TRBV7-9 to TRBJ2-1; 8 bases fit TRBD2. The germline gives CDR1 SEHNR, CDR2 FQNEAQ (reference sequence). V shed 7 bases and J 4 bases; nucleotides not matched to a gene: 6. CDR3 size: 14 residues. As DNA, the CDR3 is TGTGCCAGCACCGCGGGGGGCTCTTACAATGAGCAGTTCTTC. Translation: CASTAGGSYNEQFF.

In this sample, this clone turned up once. The CDR3 bases are TGTGCCAGCAGGGCGGACAGTGATTACGAGCAGTACTTC. The encoded protein is CASRADSDYEQYF. This chain connects TRBV5-4 to TRBJ2-7; D might be TRBD1 (6 bases). CDR3 length: 13 residues. From germline, CDR1 is SGHNT and CDR2 YYREEE (reference sequence). The ends were cut back, 5 bases at V and 4 bases at J, with 13 bases in the middle. Full variable domain (rest looked up from reference TRBV5-4 and TRBJ2-7): ETGVTQSPTHLIKTRGQQVTLRCSSQSGHNTVSWYQQALGQGPQFIFQYYREEENGRGNFPPRFSGLQFPNYSSELNVNALELDDSALYLCASRADSDYEQYFGPGTRLTVT.